The present T cell receptor (beta chain) was sequenced within a study of T-cell reconstitution after alpha-beta-depleted transplantation in children. Study-level points and caveats: In patients about two months after transplant, alpha-beta T cells reportedly arose from several hundred expanded graft clones.

This clonotype was detected many times. What it binds is unknown. During its preparation, the TCRbeta library received unique molecular identifiers. A single record per CDR3 protein comes from TCRdb applying MiXCR to the PCR reads. The profile shows 190,000 or so distinct CDR3 sequences, just under 6.5% of them singletons. There are 15 residues in the CDR3. V was clipped by 2 bases and J by 2 bases, with 12 bases between them. CDR1 is MNHEY, CDR2 SVGAGI, per germline. This clonotype was sampled from a girl in the first two years of life with combined immunodeficiency, due to receive a stem cell transplant. The rearrangement joins TRBV6-5 to TRBJ1-1; D is unresolved. The input for sequencing was PBMCs, taken before TCRalphabeta/CD19-depleted stem cell transplant. CDR3: CASSYLATLNTEAFF. The CDR3 region has the DNA TGTGCCAGCAGTTACCTTGCGACACTCAACACTGAAGCTTTCTTT.